This TCR beta chain was recovered during a study of blood T cell repertoires in COVID-19. This clone was recorded once. Germline CDR1 is MDHEN and CDR2 is SYDVKM. V trimming: 4 bases; J trimming: 1 base; junction bases outside the gene matches: 2. This CDR3 comprises 14 residues. TCRdb's copy holds only in-frame clones and misses some; the assay was immunoSEQ multiplex PCR. The table shows 430,000 or so clones, with 70% to 90% occurring only once. This chain uses TRBV28 with TRBJ1-1; TRBD1 matches 8 bases. This receptor was identified in a woman aged 18-29 years who had been exposed to COVID-19. The specimen was PBMCs or T cells enriched from blood (not recorded which). CDR3 in DNA: TGTGCCAGCAGTTCGACAGGGGCGAACACTGAAGCTTTCTTT. It specifies CASSSTGANTEAFF.